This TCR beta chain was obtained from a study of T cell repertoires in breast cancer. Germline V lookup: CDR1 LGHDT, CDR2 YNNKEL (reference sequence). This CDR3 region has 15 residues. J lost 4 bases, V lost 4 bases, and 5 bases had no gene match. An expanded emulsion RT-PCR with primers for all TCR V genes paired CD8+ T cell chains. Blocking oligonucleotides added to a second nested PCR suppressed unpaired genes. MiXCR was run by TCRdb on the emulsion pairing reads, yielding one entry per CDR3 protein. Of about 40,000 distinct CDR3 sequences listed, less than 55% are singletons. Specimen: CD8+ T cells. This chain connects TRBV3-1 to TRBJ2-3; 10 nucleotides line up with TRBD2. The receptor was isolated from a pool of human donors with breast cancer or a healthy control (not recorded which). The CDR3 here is CASSLLAGAADTQYF. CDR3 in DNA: TGTGCCAGCAGCCTTCTAGCGGGAGCTGCAGATACGCAGTATTTT.